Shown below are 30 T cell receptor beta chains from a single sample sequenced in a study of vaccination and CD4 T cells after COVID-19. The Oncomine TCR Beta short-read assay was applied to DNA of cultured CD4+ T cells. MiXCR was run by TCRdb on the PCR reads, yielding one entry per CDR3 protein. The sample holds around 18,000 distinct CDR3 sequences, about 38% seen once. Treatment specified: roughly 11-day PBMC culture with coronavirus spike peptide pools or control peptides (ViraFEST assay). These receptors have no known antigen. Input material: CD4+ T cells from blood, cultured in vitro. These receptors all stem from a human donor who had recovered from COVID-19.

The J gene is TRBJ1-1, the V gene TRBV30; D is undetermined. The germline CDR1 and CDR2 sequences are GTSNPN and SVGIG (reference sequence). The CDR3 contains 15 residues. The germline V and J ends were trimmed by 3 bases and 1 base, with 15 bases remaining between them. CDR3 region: CAWSNIGVKNTEAFF. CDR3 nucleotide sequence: TGTGCCTGGAGCAACATTGGGGTGAAGAACACTGAAGCTTTCTTT.

CDR3 sequence (DNA): TGTGCCAGCAGCCTCGGGACAACCCAGCGCACAGATACGCAGTATTTT. This encodes CASSLGTTQRTDTQYF. The V and J genes are TRBV5-4 and TRBJ2-3; D is perhaps TRBD1 (6 bases). Trimming shortened V by 4 bases and J by 1 base, and 16 bases separated the two germline ends. CDR1 and CDR2 (germline): SGHNT, YYREEE (reference sequence). The CDR3 is made up of 16 amino acids.

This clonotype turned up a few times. The CDR3 bases are TGCAGTGCTAGAGATCCTGAGCCAGGTCTCTTCACCTTC. The encoded protein is CSARDPEPGLFTF. This chain links TRBV20-1 with TRBJ1-2, with D uncertain. CDR1 and CDR2 from the germline V gene are DFQATT and SNEGSKA (reference sequence). The CDR3 spans 13 residues. Trimming cost V 0 bases and J 13 bases, with 18 bases left between them.

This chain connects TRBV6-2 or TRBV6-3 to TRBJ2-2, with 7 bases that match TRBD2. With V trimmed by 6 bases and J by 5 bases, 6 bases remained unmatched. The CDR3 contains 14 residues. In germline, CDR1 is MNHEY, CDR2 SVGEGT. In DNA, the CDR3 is TGTGCCAGCAGGCCTGGGGAGGGGACCGGGGAGCTGTTTTTT. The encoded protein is CASRPGEGTGELFF.

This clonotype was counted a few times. Written as DNA, the CDR3 is TGTGCCAGTAGTATTCAGGACACCAGCTACGAGCAGTACTTC. Its protein product is CASSIQDTSYEQYF. This chain uses TRBV19 with TRBJ2-7; maybe TRBD1 (5 bases). V was pared by 3 bases and J by 3 bases, with 12 bases between. This CDR3 has 14 amino acids. Germline values: CDR1 LNHDA, CDR2 SQIVND (reference sequence). The full variable domain, with the rest looked up from reference TRBV19 and TRBJ2-7, is DGGITQSPKYLFRKEGQNVTLSCEQNLNHDAMYWYRQDPGQGLRLIYYSQIVNDFQKGDIAEGYSVSREKKESFPLTVTSAQKNPTAFYLCASSIQDTSYEQYFGPGTRLTVT.

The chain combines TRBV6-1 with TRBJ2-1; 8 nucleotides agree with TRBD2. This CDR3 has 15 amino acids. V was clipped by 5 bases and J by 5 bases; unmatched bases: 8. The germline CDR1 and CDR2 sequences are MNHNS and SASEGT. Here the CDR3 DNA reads TGTGCCAGCAGTCGGGGGGGGCGGGCCCACAATGAGCAGTTCTTC. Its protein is CASSRGGRAHNEQFF.

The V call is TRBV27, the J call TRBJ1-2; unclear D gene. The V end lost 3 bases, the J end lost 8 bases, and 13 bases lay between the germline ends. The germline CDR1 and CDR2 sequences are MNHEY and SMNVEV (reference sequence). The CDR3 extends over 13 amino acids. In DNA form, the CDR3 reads TGTGCCAGCAGTTTCCGGCAAATGGAAGGCTACACCTTC. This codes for CASSFRQMEGYTF.

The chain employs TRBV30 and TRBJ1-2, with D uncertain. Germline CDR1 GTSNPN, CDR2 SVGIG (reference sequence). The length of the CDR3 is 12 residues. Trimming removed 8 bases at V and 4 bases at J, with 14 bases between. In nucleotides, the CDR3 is TGTGCCGGCGACATCATTTTCTATGGCTACACCTTC. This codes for CAGDIIFYGYTF. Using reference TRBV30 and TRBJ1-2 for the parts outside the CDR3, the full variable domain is SQTIHQWPATLVQPVGSPLSLECTVEGTSNPNLYWYRQAAGRGLQLLFYSVGIGQISSEVPQNLSASRPQDRQFILSSKKLLLSDSGFYLCAGDIIFYGYTFGSGTRLTVV.

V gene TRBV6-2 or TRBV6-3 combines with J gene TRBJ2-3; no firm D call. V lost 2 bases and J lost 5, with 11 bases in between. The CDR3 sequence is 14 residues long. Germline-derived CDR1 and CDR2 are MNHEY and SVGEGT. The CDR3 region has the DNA TGTGCCAGCAGTTACGACCATTACGGAGATACGCAGTATTTT. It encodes CASSYDHYGDTQYF.

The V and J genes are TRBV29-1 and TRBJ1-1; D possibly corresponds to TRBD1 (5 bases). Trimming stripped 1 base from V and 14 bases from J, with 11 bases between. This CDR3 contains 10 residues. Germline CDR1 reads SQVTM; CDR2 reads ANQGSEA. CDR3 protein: CSVEGTTRFF. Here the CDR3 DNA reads TGCAGCGTTGAAGGGACAACCAGATTCTTT.

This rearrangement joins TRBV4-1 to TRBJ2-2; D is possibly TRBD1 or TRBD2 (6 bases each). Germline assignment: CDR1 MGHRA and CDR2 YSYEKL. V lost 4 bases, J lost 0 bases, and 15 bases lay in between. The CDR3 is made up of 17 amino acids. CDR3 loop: CASSRGAGHPNTGELFF. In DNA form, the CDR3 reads TGCGCCAGCAGCCGGGGGGCGGGACATCCGAACACCGGGGAGCTGTTTTTT.

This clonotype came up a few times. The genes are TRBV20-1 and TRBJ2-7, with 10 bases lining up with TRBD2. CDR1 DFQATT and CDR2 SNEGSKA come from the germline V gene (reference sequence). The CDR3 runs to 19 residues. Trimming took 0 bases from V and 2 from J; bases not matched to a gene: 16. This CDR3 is CSARDSGKSGRAPPYEQYF. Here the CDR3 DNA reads TGCAGTGCTAGAGATTCGGGTAAAAGCGGGAGGGCCCCCCCCTACGAGCAGTACTTC.

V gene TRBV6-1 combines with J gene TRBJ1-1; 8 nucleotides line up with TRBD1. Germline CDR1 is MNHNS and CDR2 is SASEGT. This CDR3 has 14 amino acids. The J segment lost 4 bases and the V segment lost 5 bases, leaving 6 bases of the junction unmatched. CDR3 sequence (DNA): TGTGCCAGCAGTCGATTCGGACAGGGCACTGAAGCTTTCTTT. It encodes CASSRFGQGTEAFF.

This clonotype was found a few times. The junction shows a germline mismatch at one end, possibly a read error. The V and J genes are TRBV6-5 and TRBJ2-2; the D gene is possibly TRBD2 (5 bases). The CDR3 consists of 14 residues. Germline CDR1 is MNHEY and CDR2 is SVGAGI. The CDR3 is CASSLAGTTGELFF. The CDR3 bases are TGTGCCAGCAGTTTGGCCGGAACGACCGGGGAGTTGTTTTTT.

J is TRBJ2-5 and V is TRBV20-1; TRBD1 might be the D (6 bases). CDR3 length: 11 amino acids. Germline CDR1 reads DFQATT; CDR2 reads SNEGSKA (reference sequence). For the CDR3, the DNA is TGCAGCGGACAGATTGAAGAGACCCAGTACTTC. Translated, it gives CSGQIEETQYF.

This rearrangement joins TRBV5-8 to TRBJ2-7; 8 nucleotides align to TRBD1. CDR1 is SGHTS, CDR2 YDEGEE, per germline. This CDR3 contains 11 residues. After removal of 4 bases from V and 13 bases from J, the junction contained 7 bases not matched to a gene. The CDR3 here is CASSGTGHPYF. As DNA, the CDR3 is TGTGCCAGCAGCGGGACAGGACACCCTTACTTC.

Here the CDR3 reads CASSPRHGQPQHF. CDR3 bases: TGTGCCAGCAGCCCGAGACATGGCCAGCCCCAGCATTTT. The rearrangement uses TRBV7-8 and TRBJ1-5; D is ambiguous. CDR1 is SGHVS and CDR2 is FQNEAQ in the germline V gene. Trimming took off 5 bases at V and 7 bases at J, with 12 bases between the two ends. The CDR3 is 13 amino acids.

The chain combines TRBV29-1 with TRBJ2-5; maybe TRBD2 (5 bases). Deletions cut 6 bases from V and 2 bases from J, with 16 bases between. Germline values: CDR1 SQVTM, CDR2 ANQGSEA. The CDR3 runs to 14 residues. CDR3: CSVRLATDQETQYF. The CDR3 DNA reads TGCAGCGTAAGGTTAGCGACCGATCAAGAGACCCAGTACTTC.

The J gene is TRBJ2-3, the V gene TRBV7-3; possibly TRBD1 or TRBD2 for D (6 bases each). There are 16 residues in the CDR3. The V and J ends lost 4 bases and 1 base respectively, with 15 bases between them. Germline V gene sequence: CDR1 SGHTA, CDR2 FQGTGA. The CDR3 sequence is CASSSRGDTRTDTQYF. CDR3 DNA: TGTGCCAGCAGCTCAAGGGGGGACACCCGCACAGATACGCAGTATTTT.

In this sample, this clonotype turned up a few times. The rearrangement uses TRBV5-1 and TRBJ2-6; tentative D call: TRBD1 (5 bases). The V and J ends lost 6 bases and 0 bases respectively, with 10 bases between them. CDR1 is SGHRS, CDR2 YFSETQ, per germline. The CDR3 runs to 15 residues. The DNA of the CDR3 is TGCGCCAGCACCCTTGGGGCCTCTGGGGCCAACGTCCTGACTTTC. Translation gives CASTLGASGANVLTF.

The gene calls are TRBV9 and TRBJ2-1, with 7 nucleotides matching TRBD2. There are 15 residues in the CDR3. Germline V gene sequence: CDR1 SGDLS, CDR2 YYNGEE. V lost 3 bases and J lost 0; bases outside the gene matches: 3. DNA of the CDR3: TGTGCCAGCAGCGCTAGCGGAGTCTCCTACAATGAGCAGTTCTTC. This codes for CASSASGVSYNEQFF.

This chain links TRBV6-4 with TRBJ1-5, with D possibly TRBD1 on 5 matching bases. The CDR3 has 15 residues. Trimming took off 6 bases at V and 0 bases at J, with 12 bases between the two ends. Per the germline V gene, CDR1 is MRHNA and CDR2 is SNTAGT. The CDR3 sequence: CASREQENSNQPQHF. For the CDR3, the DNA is TGTGCCAGCAGAGAACAGGAGAATAGCAATCAGCCCCAGCATTTT.

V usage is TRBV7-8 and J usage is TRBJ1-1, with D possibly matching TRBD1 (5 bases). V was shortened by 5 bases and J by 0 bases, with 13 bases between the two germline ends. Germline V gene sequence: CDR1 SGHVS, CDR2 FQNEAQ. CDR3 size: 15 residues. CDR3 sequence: CASSKDRGMNTEAFF. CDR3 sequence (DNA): TGTGCCAGCAGCAAAGACCGGGGCATGAACACTGAAGCTTTCTTT.

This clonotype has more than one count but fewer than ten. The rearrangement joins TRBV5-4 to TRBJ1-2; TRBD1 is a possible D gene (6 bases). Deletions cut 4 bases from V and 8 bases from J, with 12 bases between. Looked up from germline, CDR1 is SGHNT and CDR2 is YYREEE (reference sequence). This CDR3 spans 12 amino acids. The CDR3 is CASSDSRGGYTF. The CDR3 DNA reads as TGTGCCAGCAGCGACTCCAGGGGCGGCTACACCTTC.

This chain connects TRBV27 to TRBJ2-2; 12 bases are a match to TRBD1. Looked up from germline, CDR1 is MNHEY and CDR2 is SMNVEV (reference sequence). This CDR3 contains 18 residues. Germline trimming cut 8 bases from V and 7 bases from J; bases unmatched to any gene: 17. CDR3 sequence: CASEFLFGTGGVHGELFF. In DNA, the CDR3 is TGTGCCAGCGAGTTTCTGTTTGGGACAGGGGGCGTCCACGGGGAGCTGTTTTTT.

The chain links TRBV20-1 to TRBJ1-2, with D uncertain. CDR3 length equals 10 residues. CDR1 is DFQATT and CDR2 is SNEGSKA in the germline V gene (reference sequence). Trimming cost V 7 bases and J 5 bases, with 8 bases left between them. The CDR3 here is CSVVIYGYTF. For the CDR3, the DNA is TGCAGTGTCGTTATATATGGCTACACCTTC.

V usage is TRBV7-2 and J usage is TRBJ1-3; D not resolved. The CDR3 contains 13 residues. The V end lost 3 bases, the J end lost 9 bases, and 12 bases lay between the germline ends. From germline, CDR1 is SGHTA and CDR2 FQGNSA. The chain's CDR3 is CASSFDSVRTIYF. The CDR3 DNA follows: TGTGCCAGCAGCTTTGACTCCGTTCGCACCATATATTTT.

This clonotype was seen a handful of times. The CDR3 sequence: CSARDPASGGTDTQYF. CDR3 coding DNA: TGCAGTGCTAGAGATCCCGCGTCAGGGGGCACAGATACGCAGTATTTT. V is TRBV20-1 and J is TRBJ2-3; TRBD1 might be the D (6 bases). Germline assignment: CDR1 DFQATT and CDR2 SNEGSKA (reference sequence). Trimming left V 0 bases short and J 1 base short, with 14 bases between. The CDR3 is 16 residues long.

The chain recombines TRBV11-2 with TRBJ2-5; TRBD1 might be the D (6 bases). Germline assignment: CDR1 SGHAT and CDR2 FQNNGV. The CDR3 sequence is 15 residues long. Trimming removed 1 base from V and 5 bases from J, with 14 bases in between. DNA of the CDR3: TGTGCCAGCAGCTTAGGGCAGGGGAATCAGGAGACCCAGTACTTC. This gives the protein CASSLGQGNQETQYF.

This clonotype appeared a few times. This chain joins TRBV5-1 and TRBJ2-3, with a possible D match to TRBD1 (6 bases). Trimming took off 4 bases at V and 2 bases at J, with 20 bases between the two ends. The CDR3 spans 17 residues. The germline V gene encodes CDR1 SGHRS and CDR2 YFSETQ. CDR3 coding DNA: TGCGCCAGCAGCGTGGAAGTAGCAGGGGCCACCACAGATACGCAGTATTTT. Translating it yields CASSVEVAGATTDTQYF.